The 14 T cell receptor beta chains given below trace back to one sample, sequenced in a study of cytomegalovirus exposure and HLA in healthy donors. This PCR relied on a set of 60 Vbeta primers and 13 Jbeta primers. Assay used: immunoSEQ multiplex PCR; TCRdb lists only in-frame clones, some missing. With around 120,000 clones in the sample, the ten largest clones hold 3% to 4.5%. The sequenced sample was PBMCs. The receptors shown here come from a man younger than 35 in good health and CMV-seronegative.

The rearrangement links TRBV19 to TRBJ1-4; D remains unclear. The CDR3 loop spans 16 amino acids. Per germline, CDR1 LNHDA and CDR2 SQIVND (reference sequence). Trimming cost V 8 bases and J 4 bases, with 20 bases left between them. The CDR3 sequence is CASGAGPRGNNEKLFF. In nucleotides, the CDR3 is TGTGCCAGTGGCGCGGGCCCGCGAGGAAATAATGAAAAACTGTTTTTT.

This chain joins TRBV5-8 and TRBJ2-1; 14 bases agree with TRBD2. The J segment lost 8 bases and the V segment lost 5 bases, leaving 6 bases of the junction unmatched. The length of the CDR3 is 15 residues. Germline V gene lookup returns CDR1 SGHTS and CDR2 YDEGEE. This CDR3 reads CASSFGLAGGDEQFF. As DNA, the CDR3 is TGTGCCAGCAGTTTCGGACTAGCGGGAGGCGATGAGCAGTTCTTC.

Note on this clone: Other DNA sequences in the same sample also yield this CDR3. The J gene is TRBJ2-7, the V gene TRBV18; 7 bases align to TRBD2. Germline V CDR1 and CDR2: KGHSH, LQKENI. Losses at the gene ends were 6 bases for V and 0 bases for J; bases not matched to a gene: 14. The CDR3 consists of 17 residues. For the CDR3, the DNA is TGTGCCAGCTCCACCAGGTCGGGGGGTTCAAGCTCCTACGAGCAGTACTTC. Its translation is CASSTRSGGSSSYEQYF.

As to this clone: Other DNA sequences in the sample encode the same CDR3. The rearrangement links TRBV28 to TRBJ1-2; 9 positions agree with TRBD1. The V and J ends lost 6 bases and 7 bases, in that order; junction bases with no gene match: 0. CDR1 and CDR2 (germline): MDHEN, SYDVKM. This CDR3 spans 11 amino acids. CDR3 DNA sequence: TGTGCCAGCAGGACAGGGGGTGGCTACACCTTC. Translating it yields CASRTGGGYTF.

V and J are TRBV18 and TRBJ2-7; 8 bases align to TRBD2. Germline V lookup: CDR1 KGHSH, CDR2 LQKENI. Losses at the gene ends were 5 bases for V and 1 base for J; bases not matched to a gene: 7. This CDR3 comprises 15 residues. The chain's CDR3 is CASSKEAGGSYEQYF. The CDR3, as DNA: TGTGCCAGCTCAAAGGAGGCGGGGGGTTCCTACGAGCAGTACTTC.

This sequence joins TRBV6-4 and TRBJ2-5, with TRBD1 matching over 9 bases. In germline, CDR1 is MRHNA, CDR2 SNTAGT. With 0 bases clipped from V and 5 bases from J, the junction kept 7 bases outside the gene matches. CDR3 size: 16 residues. CDR3 sequence (DNA): TGTGCCAGCAGTGACTCCATACAGGGGGCGCGGGAGACCCAGTACTTC. It specifies CASSDSIQGARETQYF.

The chain links TRBV6-5 to TRBJ2-7; 15 bases are a match to TRBD2. Unmatched junction bases numbered 2, after V lost 4 bases and J lost 4 bases. The germline V gene has CDR1 MNHEY and CDR2 SVGAGI. This CDR3 region has 15 residues. The CDR3 reads CASSFGLAGGYEQYF. The CDR3 region has the DNA TGTGCCAGCAGTTTTGGACTAGCGGGAGGGTACGAGCAGTACTTC.

This chain links TRBV25-1 with TRBJ1-2; D is unresolved. The CDR3 covers 13 residues. V shed 4 bases and J shed 2 bases, with 8 bases lying between them. Germline CDR1 reads MGHDK; CDR2 reads SYGVNS. Here the CDR3 DNA reads TGTGCCAGCAGTGTACAGAGCAACTATGGCTACACCTTC. Its translation is CASSVQSNYGYTF.

The J gene is TRBJ2-5, the V gene TRBV19; a weak D match, TRBD2 (5 bases). The V gene's germline CDR1 is LNHDA and CDR2 SQIVND (reference sequence). Trimming took 7 bases from V and 3 from J, leaving 18 bases between them. The CDR3 sequence is 15 residues long. This chain's CDR3 is CASTPGAREKETQYF. CDR3 bases: TGTGCCAGTACCCCAGGCGCTCGGGAAAAAGAGACCCAGTACTTC.

J is TRBJ2-1 and V is TRBV23-1; the match to TRBD1 covers 9 bases. TRBV23-1 is an ORF, with its function uncertain. The CDR3 runs to 15 residues. V shed 2 bases and J 4 bases; nucleotides not matched to a gene: 3. The CDR3 spells CASSQTGQGYNEQFF. The CDR3, as DNA: TGCGCCAGCAGTCAAACGGGACAGGGTTACAATGAGCAGTTCTTC.

The chain carries TRBV7-6 and TRBJ2-5; TRBD1 agrees at 7 bases. CDR1 and CDR2 (germline): SGHVS, FNYEAQ. The CDR3 is 13 amino acids. V shed 6 bases, J shed 1 base, and the junction held 2 bases outside the gene matches. The CDR3 nucleotides read TGTGCCAGCAGTCGGGACAGCCAAGAGACCCAGTACTTC. This gives the protein CASSRDSQETQYF.

The genes are TRBV5-1 and TRBJ2-3; 8 positions match TRBD2. V shed 1 base, J shed 3 bases, and the junction held 7 bases outside the gene matches. Germline V gene lookup returns CDR1 SGHRS and CDR2 YFSETQ. The CDR3 has 16 amino acids. DNA of the CDR3: TGCGCCAGCAGCTTGACAAGCGGGAGTATGACAGATACGCAGTATTTT. It specifies CASSLTSGSMTDTQYF.

This clone is labeled large based on frequency. This chain links TRBV5-6 with TRBJ2-7, with a weak D call TRBD2 (6 bases). V was clipped by 2 bases and J by 3 bases, with 18 bases between them. Per the germline V gene, CDR1 is SGHDT and CDR2 is YYEEEE. The CDR3 consists of 16 residues. The chain's CDR3 is CASSLTGAGNFYEQYF. CDR3 coding DNA: TGTGCCAGCAGCTTAACGGGAGCGGGTAATTTCTACGAGCAGTACTTC.

The chain is built from TRBV5-1 and TRBJ1-1, with D hard to call. Trimming shortened V by 0 bases and J by 0 bases, and 12 bases separated the two germline ends. The length of the CDR3 is 16 residues. Germline values: CDR1 SGHRS, CDR2 YFSETQ. Here the CDR3 reads CASSLVAGSLNTEAFF. Here the CDR3 DNA reads TGCGCCAGCAGCTTGGTTGCAGGATCTCTGAACACTGAAGCTTTCTTT.